The clone carrying this TCR beta chain came up many times. This entry is derived from a study of OX40 agonist ivuxolimab in advanced cancers. V lost 0 bases to trimming and J lost 4 bases, with 10 bases between them. Germline CDR1 is SGHRS and CDR2 is YFSETQ. The CDR3 has 15 amino acids. Profiling relied on immunoSEQ multiplex PCR, and the TCRdb table lists in-frame clones only, not all of them. The repertoire holds more than 60,000 clones, with about nine tenths as singletons. The rearrangement uses TRBV5-1 and TRBJ2-2; D possibly matches TRBD1 or TRBD2 (5 bases each). This receptor was taken from an adult with an advanced solid tumor such as melanoma, head and neck, liver or kidney cancer. Sequenced material: CD4+ or CD8+ T cells sorted from blood, taken in a trial of the OX40 agonist ivuxolimab. Here the CDR3 reads CASSLVGVRTGELFF. The CDR3 bases are TGCGCCAGCAGCTTGGTGGGGGTGCGCACCGGGGAGCTGTTTTTT.